Here is one T cell receptor beta chain with its context. The antigen it binds to is not known. Within one base of it there is no much larger clone, and no base qualities were kept. Libraries were prepared through multiplex PCR. TCRdb shows the sequencer as Illumina HiSeq 2500. TCRbeta libraries were constructed through three rounds of nested PCR with primers (Table S4) according to protocols modified from ARM-PCR. Before sequencing, PCR products of 200-500 bp were excised from the gel and purified with the QIAquick gel extraction kit. The authors processed their data as follows. Reads were cleaned with Trimmomatic, merged with FLASH into complete CDR3 sequences, and assigned to V(D)J germline segments with MiTCR. Clonal diversity was calculated as the inverse Simpson's index using VDJtools. A read counted as productive if the sequence was in-frame and lacked a premature stop codon. TCRdb reprocessed the public reads (quality trimming at Q25 with fastp, clone calling with MiXCR) and kept in-frame beta chains. Every distinct CDR3 protein forms one entry, paired with its most common genes and DNA. Clone size and V and J calls follow TCRdb, not the original study. This sample gives some 84,000 distinct CDR3 sequences in total; about 66% of them show up just once. The ten largest account for approximately 15% of the sample.

This sample stems from a study of tumor and adjacent non-tumor tissue in lung cancer (dated by TCRdb to between 2018 and 2020). Turning to the overall study: Patients with adenocarcinoma (about twelve), squamous cell carcinoma (2) and small cell lung cancer (1) were included in the cohort. Bulk TCRbeta repertoires were compared between lung tumor tissue and matched distant non-tumor lung tissue obtained from fewer than 18 lung cancer patients. Sequencing generated a total of 130,000,000 or so productive TCRbeta reads, averaging around 4 million reads per sample. TCRbeta CDR3 sequencing was performed on around 30 paired specimens, with one tumor sample and one normal lung sample collected per patient. Ages among the roughly 15 patients ranged from roughly 30 to 76 years, there were around 10 men and 5 women, and disease was at TNM stage I to III. Paper-wide results and their limitations: Peripheral blood was not sequenced, so blood TCRbeta repertoires were not examined in the lung cancer patients of the study. Significantly higher TCR diversity (inverse Simpson) was observed in tumor tissue than in normal lung tissue (approximately 440 vs 150, P = 0.0075, Mann-Whitney U test). Only around 14 patients were in the cohort, and the authors stated that larger samples and more detailed clinical data are needed. Neither the sequencing platform nor unique molecular identifiers are mentioned in the methods. The top 100 clones accounted for a significantly larger cumulative portion of the repertoire in normal lung than in tumor tissue. Younger patients had significantly higher TCR diversity, and higher tumor TCR diversity was associated with shorter overall and disease-free survival.

RNA was extracted from bulk unsorted tissue and checked for quality with a NanoDrop ND-1000 and an Agilent 2100. All donors had newly diagnosed lung cancer, had not received prior chemotherapy, and were admitted for thoracic surgery in China between August and November 2014. Patients with previous radiotherapy or chemotherapy, or with another concurrent cancer, were excluded from the study. Pieces of surgical tissue measuring about 1-2.1 cm3 were kept in RNAlater solution and held at -80 degrees C until needed. V and J are trimmed by 11 bases and 7 bases, and the gene matches miss 14 bases of the junction. Sequences MNHEY (CDR1) and SVGEGT (CDR2) are obtained from the germline V gene. The CDR3 spans 15 residues, from the cysteine through the phenylalanine. Left in the record is the CDR3 DNA by itself, 45 bases read in frame from the first base.

The sequence is built from TRBV6-2 or TRBV6-3 and TRBJ1-6, with TRBD1 matching 7 junction bases. The sample comprised lung tumor tissue. This clonotype was sampled from a man in his 70s with non-small cell lung cancer. The CDR3: CACCRGQVDNSPLHF. The DNA sequence follows: TGTGCCTGCTGTCGCGGACAGGTTGACAATTCACCCCTCCACTTT.